The clone carrying this TCR beta chain was recorded a few times. RNA in amounts of about 0.45 to 1 ug was reverse transcribed with random hexamers. immunoSEQ multiplex PCR amplified TCR beta CDR3 across 54 Vbeta, 13 Jbeta. One entry per CDR3 protein, called by TCRdb with MiXCR from the immunoSEQ multiplex PCR reads. The data contain fewer than 350,000 distinct CDR3 sequences, approximately 91% of them singletons. The sample originates from a study of CD8 T cells in Susac syndrome. CD8+ and CD4+ blood T cells underwent TCR beta sequencing. It was treatment-naive patients with stable or active relapsing-remitting disease who made up the multiple sclerosis controls. The sequencing sample was made of CD8+ T cells from PBMCs. The sequence was obtained from a human donor with multiple sclerosis.

DNA of the CDR3: TGTGCCAGCAGTCCCAGACTAGCGGGAGCCTACGAGCAGTACTTC. Encoded protein: CASSPRLAGAYEQYF. V gene TRBV28 combines with J gene TRBJ2-7; the match to TRBD2 covers 12 bases. Germline lookup yields CDR1 MDHEN and CDR2 SYDVKM. This CDR3 is 15 amino acids long. Losses at the gene ends were 5 bases for V and 2 bases for J; bases not matched to a gene: 4.